This is a list of T cell receptor beta chains from one sample in a study of T cells in Graves' hyperthyroidism and ophthalmopathy. TCRdb ran MiXCR on the multiplex PCR reads and lists one entry per CDR3 protein. This table holds 370,000 or so distinct CDR3 sequences, about 14% found once. Sequenced sample: blood. Receptors were obtained from a man between 25 and 39 years old with Graves' hyperthyroidism that later progressed to Graves' ophthalmopathy. CDR3s include the opening cysteine and the closing phenylalanine or tryptophan. Each record gives: D gene, V gene, J gene, clone size, CDR3 DNA, CDR3 protein. D genes are given only for firm matches. Not every row has a clone size; where given, it reads once, few, many or a size class.

NA,TRBV24-1,TRBJ2-7,many,TGTGCCACCAGCCCCGGAAGAGCCTACGAGCAGTACTTC,CATSPGRAYEQYF
TRBD1,TRBV10-3,TRBJ1-5,NA,TGTGCCATCAGAAGGGGACAGGGGATCAATCAGCCCCAGCATTTT,CAIRRGQGINQPQHF
NA,TRBV19,TRBJ1-2,NA,TGTGCCACAGGGCACTATGGCTACACCTTC,CATGHYGYTF
NA,TRBV7-7,TRBJ2-5,NA,TGTGCTAGCAGCTTAGGTCTAGGTCAAGAGACCCAGTACTTC,CASSLGLGQETQYF
TRBD2,TRBV29-1,TRBJ2-2,few,TGCAGCGTTAAGACTAGCGGGGGGGACACCGGGGAGCTGTTTTTT,CSVKTSGGDTGELFF
NA,TRBV7-9,TRBJ2-7,many,TGTGCCAGCAGCCCTGGCAGGGGTCCGTACGAGCAGTACTTC,CASSPGRGPYEQYF
NA,TRBV20-1,TRBJ2-4,many,TGCAGTGCTAGGTTCGCAGTGAAAAACATTCAGTACTTC,CSARFAVKNIQYF
NA,TRBV5-5,TRBJ2-7,NA,TGTGCCAGCAGCTTGTTTACCTACGAGCAGTACTTC,CASSLFTYEQYF
TRBD2,TRBV12-3/TRBV12-4,TRBJ2-7,NA,TGTGCCAGCAGCTCCCTAGCGGCCTACGAGCAGTACTTC,CASSSLAAYEQYF
NA,TRBV20-1,TRBJ2-2,many,TGCAGTGCCGTAACAGGGTCGAGCACCGGGGAGCTGTTTTTT,CSAVTGSSTGELFF
NA,TRBV14,TRBJ1-1,few,TGTGCCAGCAGCCAAGAAGGGGCCCTTGACGCTTTCTTT,CASSQEGALDAFF
TRBD1,TRBV20-1,TRBJ1-5,NA,TGCAGTGCTAGACAGGGGGTCGGCAATCAGCCCCAGCATTTT,CSARQGVGNQPQHF
NA,TRBV11-2,TRBJ2-5,few,TGTGCCAGCAGCTTAGATTGGGCCCCGACTCTTCTTGAGACCCAGTACTTC,CASSLDWAPTLLETQYF
TRBD1,TRBV7-2,TRBJ2-3,many,TGTGCCAGCAGCTTAGTTGGACAGGGTAAACATACGCAGTATTTT,CASSLVGQGKHTQYF
NA,TRBV7-9,TRBJ2-7,many,TGTGCCAGCAGCCTAGGGGGTTCTTCAGCGGCGCAGTACTTC,CASSLGGSSAAQYF
NA,TRBV19,TRBJ2-7,NA,TGTGCCAGTAGTCCCGGAGGGGCCGGAGGGCAGTACTTC,CASSPGGAGGQYF
NA,TRBV3-1,TRBJ2-7,few,TGTGCCAGCAGCCAAGATCCCAGGGGACAGCAGTACTTC,CASSQDPRGQQYF
NA,TRBV7-6,TRBJ1-4,NA,TGTGCCAGCAGCTTTAATCCAGAAGGCCGTAATGAAAAACTGTTTTTT,CASSFNPEGRNEKLFF
NA,TRBV2,TRBJ1-5,many,TGTGCCAGCAGTGAAGCGCGTCCAGGGCATCAGCCCCAGCATTTT,CASSEARPGHQPQHF
TRBD1,TRBV30,TRBJ1-2,few,TGTGCCTGGAGTGTGGGACAGGGCCATGGCTACACCTTC,CAWSVGQGHGYTF
NA,TRBV20-1,TRBJ1-4,few,TGCAGTGCTAACGACAGAGACGAAAAACTGTTTTTT,CSANDRDEKLFF
TRBD2,TRBV2,TRBJ2-5,many,TGTGCCAGCAGTGAAGTTGTAGCGGGGGGGGAGACCCAGTACTTC,CASSEVVAGGETQYF
NA,TRBV7-2,TRBJ2-3,few,TGTGCCAGCAGCCCAAACCCCGGCGCGGCAGATACGCAGTATTTT,CASSPNPGAADTQYF
TRBD1,TRBV13,TRBJ2-7,few,TGTGCCAGCAGCCACGACAGGGCCCGCTACGAGCAGTACTTC,CASSHDRARYEQYF
NA,TRBV6-1,TRBJ2-1,few,TGTGCCAGCAGTGAAAGACCGAACTCCTACAATGAGCAGTTCTTC,CASSERPNSYNEQFF
NA,TRBV20-1,TRBJ1-2,NA,TGCAGTGTTGAGACCTTTGGCTACACCTTC,CSVETFGYTF
NA,TRBV4-1,TRBJ2-3,few,TGCGCCAGCAGCCAAGAGATGGCAGGACTCACAGATACGCAGTATTTT,CASSQEMAGLTDTQYF
NA,TRBV19,TRBJ2-3,few,TGTGCCAGTAAGAAGGGGGGCAGTAACACAGATACGCAGTATTTT,CASKKGGSNTDTQYF
NA,TRBV27,TRBJ1-1,many,TGTGCCAGCAGTTTTGGGACAACCACTGAAGCTTTCTTT,CASSFGTTTEAFF
TRBD2,TRBV9,TRBJ2-2,NA,TGTGCCAGCAGCGGATCTATAGCGAGCGGGGGCAGTTTACCCGGGGAGCTGTTTTTT,CASSGSIASGGSLPGELFF
NA,TRBV4-1,TRBJ1-1,NA,TGCGCCAGCAGCCAACCTCCGGACGGGATGAACACTGAAGCTTTCTTT,CASSQPPDGMNTEAFF
NA,TRBV30,TRBJ1-2,NA,TGTGCCGCCGGAGGAGGACGGGATAACTATGGCTACACCTTC,CAAGGGRDNYGYTF
NA,TRBV5-4,TRBJ1-1,many,TGTGCCAGCAGCTTGGCACGGTCGAACACTGAAGCTTTCTTT,CASSLARSNTEAFF
NA,TRBV20-1,TRBJ1-5,many,TGCAGTGCTAGAAAAGGGGGTTTAGATAAATCATGGCCCCAGCATTTT,CSARKGGLDKSWPQHF
NA,TRBV27,TRBJ2-5,many,TGTGCCAGCAGTCTGGGCCGACTCGGCCAAGAGACCCAGTACTTC,CASSLGRLGQETQYF
NA,TRBV6-1,TRBJ1-2,many,TGTGCCAGCAGTGAAGGCAGGGCGTTTAACTATGGCTACACCTTC,CASSEGRAFNYGYTF
NA,TRBV28,TRBJ1-2,many,TGTGCCAGCCACAAGTTAGACAGCTATGGCTACACCTTC,CASHKLDSYGYTF
TRBD2,TRBV10-1,TRBJ2-3,NA,TGCGCCAGCAGTGGGAGCGGGGCACGCACAGATACGCAGTATTTT,CASSGSGARTDTQYF
NA,TRBV28,TRBJ1-5,many,TGTGCCAGCAGTTTACCTTTTCGCAGAGACCTCAATCAGCCCCAGCATTTT,CASSLPFRRDLNQPQHF
NA,TRBV6-4,TRBJ2-1,few,TGTGCCAGCTCGATCGGGAGCTCCTACAATGAGCAGTTCTTC,CASSIGSSYNEQFF
NA,TRBV3-1,TRBJ1-6,NA,TGTGCCAGCGGAGGGGGTAATTCACCCCTCCACTTT,CASGGGNSPLHF
NA,TRBV28,TRBJ1-5,many,TGTGCCGTCGGGGGTAATCAGCCCCAGCATTTT,CAVGGNQPQHF
NA,TRBV5-1,TRBJ2-2,few,TGCGCCAGCAGCTTGGGAGTGTGGTCGAACACCGGGGAGCTGTTTTTT,CASSLGVWSNTGELFF
NA,TRBV10-3,TRBJ1-1,NA,TGTGCCATCAGTACAAATGCTCCCAGGAGGCCGGGCACTGAAGCTTTCTTT,CAISTNAPRRPGTEAFF
TRBD1,TRBV27,TRBJ2-5,many,TGTGCCAGCAGTTTATCCCTACAGGGGACACAAGAGACCCAGTACTTC,CASSLSLQGTQETQYF